Reported below is one TCR beta chain. Its antigen is unidentified. The TCR library protocol was used to attach unique molecular identifiers. These identifiers were attached to individual cDNA molecules. TCRdb redid the calling of the 5' RACE reads with MiXCR, one entry per CDR3 protein. The table lists roughly 100,000 distinct CDR3 sequences, 9.5% to 15% of them singletons. These data originate in a study of early T cells in non-severe SARS-CoV-2 infection. Study-level findings and limits: Using VDJdb, the matching emphasized anti-spike CD8 responses while missing private and CD4 specificities.

The CDR3 contains 13 residues. Trimming removed 2 bases at V and 4 bases at J, with 8 bases between. From germline, CDR1 is MNHEY and CDR2 SVGAGI. The sequenced sample was whole blood, obtained at baseline. This chain connects TRBV6-5 to TRBJ1-2; no firm D call. The source of this sequence is an adult who was a healthcare worker with PCR-confirmed SARS-CoV-2 infection or an uninfected control (not recorded which). This chain's CDR3 is CASSYDTIYGYTF. The CDR3, as DNA: TGTGCCAGCAGTTACGACACGATCTATGGCTACACCTTC.